This entry is about one T cell receptor (beta chain). Sequencing used immunoSEQ multiplex PCR; TCRdb keeps in-frame clones, though not all of them. Counted here are about 220,000 clones, almost 90% occurring once; the ten biggest clones make up roughly 15%. Participants, roughly 18 to 89 years old, spanned fewer than 30 US areas. Each participant's cohort was designated according to participant-reported clinical history. V was trimmed by 4 bases and J by 0 bases, leaving 8 bases between them. CDR3 length: 13 amino acids. Germline CDR1 is GTSNPN and CDR2 is SVGIG (reference sequence). The data belong to a study of blood T cell repertoires in COVID-19.

The TCR comes from a woman between 50 and 59 years old with acute COVID-19. The source material was PBMCs or T cells enriched from blood (not recorded which). The chain joins TRBV30 to TRBJ2-3; D may be TRBD1 (6 bases). The CDR3 loop reads CAWNGQSTDTQYF. As DNA, the CDR3 is TGTGCCTGGAACGGACAGAGCACAGATACGCAGTATTTT.